This TCR beta chain comes out of a study of T cell repertoires in cytomegalovirus infection. Study information: Matching HLA type, along with CMV infection, was indicated by public TCR beta signatures. Overall study findings and caveats: Based on cumulative public TCR beta family frequency, carriers of CMV plus the relevant HLA were identified. In two of eight donors, the top clonotype was HLA-C-restricted CMV-specific.

This clonotype was seen many times. The antigen is undetermined. TCRdb analysed the reads with MiXCR anew, one entry per CDR3 protein. The sample carries fewer than 200,000 distinct CDR3 sequences, roughly 9.8% recorded once. Sequencing was performed on PBMCs. The receptor was isolated from a human donor in good health (CMV status not recorded). Some clones in this sample may be carry-over from other donors' samples.

The CDR3 loop reads CASSREGQGYGYTF. CDR3 coding DNA: TGCGCCAGCAGCCGTGAGGGACAGGGCTATGGCTACACCTTC. The chain links TRBV4-3 to TRBJ1-2; 9 positions agree with TRBD1. The CDR3 sequence is 14 residues long. V lost 4 bases to trimming and J lost 4 bases; unmatched junction nucleotides: 4. Germline CDR1 is LGHNA and CDR2 is YSLEER.